These T cell receptor beta chains were read from a single sample in a study of PD-1 blockade in classical Hodgkin lymphoma. The table came from immunoSEQ multiplex PCR; TCRdb's copy has only in-frame clones and leaves some out. In the table there are some 33,000 clones, approximately 65% of which are singletons. Sequenced material: peripheral blood mononuclear cells (PBMCs), taken before the fourth cycle of nivolumab. The origin of the receptors is a human donor with classical Hodgkin lymphoma. Each CDR3 is given with its conserved first and last residue. The D gene is left open where the match is weak. Size tells how often a clone was seen (once, few, many) or the class of an expanded clone, and some rows leave it out.

13,TRBJ2-7,NA,TRBV19,NA,TGTGCCAGTAGCCCCTCAGGGGTGTACGAGCAGTACTTC,CASSPSGVYEQYF
13,TRBJ2-1,NA,TRBV9,NA,TGTGCCAGCAGCGTGCGGATACACAATGAGCAGTTCTTC,CASSVRIHNEQFF
14,TRBJ1-1,few,TRBV19,NA,TGTGCCAGTAGTCGAGAGGGGGAGTACACTGAAGCTTTCTTT,CASSREGEYTEAFF
14,TRBJ1-2,NA,TRBV18,NA,TGTGCCAGCTCACCAAATGACAGGCCCCATGGCTACACCTTC,CASSPNDRPHGYTF
14,TRBJ1-3,NA,TRBV7-2,NA,TGTGCCAGCAGCCCGGGCCCCGGGGGAAACACCATATATTTT,CASSPGPGGNTIYF
14,TRBJ1-2,few,TRBV27,TRBD1,TGTGCCAGCAGTTTTTCGACAGGGGTAGAGGGCTACACCTTC,CASSFSTGVEGYTF
14,TRBJ2-5,NA,TRBV18,NA,TGTGCCAGCTCACCGTCTGATCATCGGGAGACCCAGTACTTC,CASSPSDHRETQYF
15,TRBJ2-6,NA,TRBV11-1,TRBD1,TGTGCCAGCGCGGCACAGGGGTCTGGGGCCAACGTCCTGACTTTC,CASAAQGSGANVLTF
16,TRBJ2-7,NA,TRBV30,TRBD1,TGTGCCTGGAGTTTTGACAGAGACAGGGCCTCCTACGAGCAGTACTTC,CAWSFDRDRASYEQYF
15,TRBJ2-3,NA,TRBV28,TRBD2,TGTGCCAGCAGGCCCCGAACTAGCGTAACAGATACGCAGTATTTT,CASRPRTSVTDTQYF
14,TRBJ1-2,NA,TRBV6-5,NA,TGTGCCAGCAGTTACTCCGGGGAAAACTATGGCTACACCTTC,CASSYSGENYGYTF
14,TRBJ1-2,NA,TRBV18,TRBD1,TGTGCCAGCCGAATACCGGGACAGGGCTATGGCTACACCTTC,CASRIPGQGYGYTF
13,TRBJ1-6,NA,TRBV5-1,TRBD1,TGCGCCAGCGCGACAGGGGCCAATTCACCCCTCCACTTT,CASATGANSPLHF
16,TRBJ2-2,NA,TRBV19,TRBD2,TGTGCCAGTACTCGACTAGCGGGCCCGGGTACCGGGGAGCTGTTTTTT,CASTRLAGPGTGELFF
16,TRBJ1-1,NA,TRBV15,NA,TGTGCCACCAGCAGAGATGGGGGGGTATTGGGCACTGAAGCTTTCTTT,CATSRDGGVLGTEAFF
15,TRBJ2-2,NA,TRBV7-9,TRBD2,TGTGCCAGCAGCTCTCTAGCGGCCGACACCGGGGAGCTGTTTTTT,CASSSLAADTGELFF
15,TRBJ1-3,NA,TRBV6-5,TRBD1,TGTGCCAGCAGTACGAACAGGGGGCCCGTGGACACCATATATTTT,CASSTNRGPVDTIYF
11,TRBJ2-7,few,TRBV5-1,NA,TGCGCCAGCAGTCATGGGGTCGAGCAGTACTTC,CASSHGVEQYF
16,TRBJ1-1,NA,TRBV9,TRBD1,TGTGCCAGCAGCGTAAGTAGAACAGGGGGCTCCGCTGAAGCTTTCTTT,CASSVSRTGGSAEAFF
14,TRBJ2-2,NA,TRBV4-1,NA,TGCGCCAGCAGCCCGTATGGTGGGACCGGGGAGCTGTTTTTT,CASSPYGGTGELFF
12,TRBJ1-1,NA,TRBV29-1,NA,TGCAGCGTTCGAGGCAGAGAGGCTGAAGCTTTCTTT,CSVRGREAEAFF
14,TRBJ1-3,NA,TRBV6-5,NA,TGTGCCAGCAGCCCGGGACCCTCTGGAAACACCATATATTTT,CASSPGPSGNTIYF
14,TRBJ2-2,once,TRBV29-1,TRBD1,TGCAGCGTGTGGACAGGGGCGAACACCGGGGAGCTGTTTTTT,CSVWTGANTGELFF
13,TRBJ1-2,NA,TRBV7-3,TRBD1,TGTGCCAGCAGCTTAACTGCAGGGGGAGGCTACACCTTC,CASSLTAGGGYTF
15,TRBJ1-1,NA,TRBV11-2,NA,TGTGCCAGCAGCTTAGATCGAATAGGAGGGGCTGAAGCTTTCTTT,CASSLDRIGGAEAFF
15,TRBJ2-2,few,TRBV6-5,NA,TGTGCCAGCAGTCTGACACCTCAGAACACCGGGGAGCTGTTTTTT,CASSLTPQNTGELFF
12,TRBJ2-1,NA,TRBV10-3,NA,TGTGCCTTCCACGATGAGAGTAATGAGCAGTTCTTC,CAFHDESNEQFF
13,TRBJ2-1,once,TRBV4-3,NA,TGCGCCAGCAGCCAAGCTTCCAGCCTCGGGCAGTTCTTC,CASSQASSLGQFF
13,TRBJ1-1,NA,TRBV11-2,NA,TGTGCCAGCCGTGGAGCAGGGCCCACTGAAGCTTTCTTT,CASRGAGPTEAFF
16,TRBJ1-2,once,TRBV19,NA,TGTGCCAGTGGTTCTGGGACCGATGATTTCTTTATTGGCTACACCTTC,CASGSGTDDFFIGYTF
13,TRBJ1-2,NA,TRBV6-6,TRBD1,TGTGCCAGCAGTCTTGACAGGGACAGGGGCTACACCTTC,CASSLDRDRGYTF
16,TRBJ2-7,NA,TRBV7-9,TRBD1,TGTGCCAGCAGCTCCTGGTCCGGGACAGGGCCGGGTGAGCAGTACTTC,CASSSWSGTGPGEQYF
13,TRBJ2-7,once,TRBV5-1,NA,TGCGCCAGCAGTTGGGGACACCTCTACGAGCAGTACTTC,CASSWGHLYEQYF
13,TRBJ2-5,NA,TRBV18,NA,TGTGCCAGCTCGCAGGGAATTCAAGAGACCCAGTACTTC,CASSQGIQETQYF
16,TRBJ2-1,NA,TRBV19,TRBD2,TGTGCCAGTAGTACGGAGGGACTAGCGGAATACAATGAGCAGTTCTTC,CASSTEGLAEYNEQFF
13,TRBJ1-2,NA,TRBV27,TRBD1,TGTGCCAGCAGAGGGGACAGGGGGGACGGCTACACCTTC,CASRGDRGDGYTF
14,TRBJ2-7,NA,TRBV7-9,TRBD2,TGTGCCAGCAGCCACCGGGGGGGCGTCCACGAGCAGTACTTC,CASSHRGGVHEQYF
16,TRBJ2-3,NA,TRBV19,NA,TGTGCCAGTACCCGGGCTGGGGTGGTTGTAACAGATACGCAGTATTTT,CASTRAGVVVTDTQYF
12,TRBJ2-7,NA,TRBV7-2,NA,TGTGCCAGCAGCACTTCATACTACGAGCAGTACTTC,CASSTSYYEQYF
15,TRBJ1-2,NA,TRBV25-1,NA,TGTGCCAGCAGTGAATTTAGCGGGCCCGGCTATGGCTACACCTTC,CASSEFSGPGYGYTF
17,TRBJ2-5,NA,TRBV27,NA,TGTGCCAGCAGTCCACTTGGACCGGCTTCGAACGAAGAGACCCAGTACTTC,CASSPLGPASNEETQYF
13,TRBJ1-2,few,TRBV27,NA,TGTGCCAGCGGCCTAACACAGGAGAATGGCTACACCTTC,CASGLTQENGYTF